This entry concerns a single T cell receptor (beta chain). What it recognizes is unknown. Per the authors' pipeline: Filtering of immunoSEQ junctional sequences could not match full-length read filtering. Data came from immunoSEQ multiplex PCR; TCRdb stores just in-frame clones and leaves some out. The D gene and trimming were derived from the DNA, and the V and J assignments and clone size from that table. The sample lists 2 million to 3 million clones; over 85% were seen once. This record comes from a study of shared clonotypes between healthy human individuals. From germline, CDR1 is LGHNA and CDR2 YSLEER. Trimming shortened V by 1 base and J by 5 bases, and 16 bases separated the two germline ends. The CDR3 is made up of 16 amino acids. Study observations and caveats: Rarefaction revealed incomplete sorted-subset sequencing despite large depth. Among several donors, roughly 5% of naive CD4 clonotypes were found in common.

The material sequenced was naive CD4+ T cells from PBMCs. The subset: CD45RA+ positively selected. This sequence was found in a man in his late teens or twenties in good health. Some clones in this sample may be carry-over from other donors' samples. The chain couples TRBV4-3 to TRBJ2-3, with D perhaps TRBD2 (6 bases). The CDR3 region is CASSQAASDGGDTQYF. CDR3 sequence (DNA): TGCGCCAGCAGCCAAGCCGCTAGCGATGGGGGAGATACGCAGTATTTT.